These 27 T cell receptor beta chains were sequenced from one sample in a study of blood T cell repertoires in COVID-19. The assay was immunoSEQ multiplex PCR, and TCRdb's table has in-frame clones only and misses some. Counted here are approximately 80,000 clones, about four fifths occurring once; the ten biggest clones make up about 2%. The source material was peripheral blood. Receptors originate from a woman in her 70s with acute or convalescent COVID-19.

CDR3: CASSRGLAGGTDTQYF. Written as DNA, the CDR3 is TGTGCCAGCAGTAGAGGACTAGCGGGGGGTACAGATACGCAGTATTTT. The J gene is TRBJ2-3, the V gene TRBV2, with 14 bases fitting TRBD2. This CDR3 region has 16 residues. Germline CDR1 is SNHLY and CDR2 is FYNNEI. After removal of 5 bases from V and 3 bases from J, the junction contained 4 bases not matched to a gene. The whole variable domain, filled in from reference TRBV2 and TRBJ2-3, reads EPEVTQTPSHQVTQMGQEVILRCVPISNHLYFYWYRQILGQKVEFLVSFYNNEISEKSEIFDDQFSVERPDGSNFTLKIRSTKLEDSAMYFCASSRGLAGGTDTQYFGPGTRLTVL.

The rearrangement links TRBV7-9 to TRBJ2-2, with TRBD2 matching over 10 bases. This CDR3 is 16 amino acids long. CDR1 and CDR2 from the germline V gene are SEHNR and FQNEAQ (reference sequence). V was pared by 3 bases and J by 2 bases, with 3 bases of the junction left unmatched. DNA of the CDR3: TGTGCCAGCAGCTTCCTAGCGGGGGCAAACACCGGGGAGCTGTTTTTT. Translating it yields CASSFLAGANTGELFF.

The chain carries TRBV29-1 and TRBJ2-3; perhaps TRBD2 as D (7 bases). V lost 4 bases and J 4 bases, leaving 15 bases between the germline ends. The length of the CDR3 is 14 residues. The germline CDR1 and CDR2 sequences are SQVTM and ANQGSEA. CDR3 sequence: CSVGDGGLSDTQYF. CDR3 DNA: TGCAGCGTTGGCGACGGGGGGCTCTCAGATACGCAGTATTTT.

V gene TRBV7-2 combines with J gene TRBJ1-1; 9 bases match TRBD1. This CDR3 is 14 amino acids long. V was pared by 4 bases and J by 14 bases, with 14 bases of the junction left unmatched. CDR1 is SGHTA, CDR2 FQGNSA, per germline. Here the CDR3 reads CASSSPPEDRGHFF. The CDR3 bases are TGTGCCAGCAGCTCCCCGCCCGAGGACAGGGGCCACTTCTTT.

This rearrangement joins TRBV6-5 to TRBJ2-3; D is unclear. CDR1 MNHEY and CDR2 SVGAGI come from the germline V gene. Trimming removed 5 bases at V and 0 bases at J, with 9 bases between. The CDR3 contains 14 residues. CDR3 bases: TGTGCCAGCAGTCTTAGCTCTAGCACAGATACGCAGTATTTT. Translation: CASSLSSSTDTQYF.

The gene calls are TRBV7-2 and TRBJ2-1; the match to TRBD2 covers 7 bases. Losses at the gene ends were 1 base for V and 4 bases for J; bases not matched to a gene: 1. This CDR3 contains 14 residues. CDR1 and CDR2 (germline): SGHTA, FQGNSA. The DNA of the CDR3 is TGTGCCAGCAGCTTAGTGGGGGGGTACAATGAGCAGTTCTTC. It specifies CASSLVGGYNEQFF.

The V gene is TRBV3-1 (or the pseudogene TRBV3-2), the J gene TRBJ1-6; 7 bases align to TRBD1. V lost 2 bases, J lost 13 bases, and 5 bases stayed unmatched. This CDR3 is built from 13 residues. Looked up from germline, CDR1 is LGHDT and CDR2 is YNNKEL (reference sequence). CDR3 protein: CASSQNQGGPLHF. CDR3 DNA sequence: TGTGCCAGCAGCCAAAACCAGGGGGGTCCCCTCCACTTT.

This clone occurred once. The J gene is TRBJ2-6, the V gene TRBV30; D gene ambiguous. Trimming took off 2 bases at V and 0 bases at J, with 5 bases between the two ends. Germline values: CDR1 GTSNPN, CDR2 SVGIG (reference sequence). There are 14 residues in the CDR3. The CDR3 DNA follows: TGTGCCTGGAGTCCCAACTCTGGGGCCAACGTCCTGACTTTC. Translation gives CAWSPNSGANVLTF.

This clone came up a few times. This chain connects TRBV29-1 to TRBJ2-7, with 12 bases identical to TRBD2. The CDR3 loop spans 13 amino acids. Germline trimming cut 5 bases from V and 3 bases from J; bases unmatched to any gene: 2. The germline CDR1 and CDR2 sequences are SQVTM and ANQGSEA. CDR3 sequence: CSVLAGGFYEQYF. CDR3 coding DNA: TGCAGCGTTCTAGCGGGGGGGTTCTACGAGCAGTACTTC.

The chain links TRBV6-5 to TRBJ1-2; TRBD1 matches 8 bases. Germline CDR1 MNHEY, CDR2 SVGAGI. J was trimmed by 0 bases and V by 4 bases; bases with no gene match: 4. The CDR3 totals 15 residues. The CDR3 DNA reads as TGTGCCAGCAGTTCACAGGGGGTCGCTAACTATGGCTACACCTTC. Protein: CASSSQGVANYGYTF.

The chain links TRBV20-1 to TRBJ1-1; D is possibly TRBD1 (6 bases). V was shortened by 6 bases and J by 7 bases, with 12 bases between the two germline ends. The CDR3 contains 11 residues. The germline gives CDR1 DFQATT, CDR2 SNEGSKA (reference sequence). The DNA for the CDR3 is TGCAGTGCGTCGGACAGTGATGAAGCTTTCTTT. This translates into CSASDSDEAFF.

V and J are TRBV12-3 or TRBV12-4 and TRBJ1-1; D unclear. The V and J ends lost 3 bases and 5 bases respectively, with 7 bases between them. CDR3 length equals 12 residues. The chain's CDR3 is CASSFGMTEAFF. CDR3 DNA: TGTGCCAGCAGTTTCGGGATGACTGAAGCTTTCTTT.

The rearrangement uses TRBV28 and TRBJ2-7, with 8 positions matching TRBD1. V lost 3 bases and J lost 5; bases outside the gene matches: 3. Germline V gives CDR1 MDHEN, CDR2 SYDVKM. The CDR3 is 13 amino acids. The CDR3 spells CASSLAQGDEQYF. In DNA, the CDR3 is TGTGCCAGCAGTTTGGCACAGGGGGACGAGCAGTACTTC.

This clone came up once. V gene TRBV9 combines with J gene TRBJ2-5; tentative D call: TRBD2 (7 bases). The germline V gene has CDR1 SGDLS and CDR2 YYNGEE. V was clipped by 1 base and J by 5 bases, with 15 bases between them. This CDR3 spans 15 amino acids. In nucleotides, the CDR3 is TGTGCCAGCAGCGTATCGGGTAGGGGGGGGGAGACCCAGTACTTC. Translating it yields CASSVSGRGGETQYF.

The chain combines TRBV28 with TRBJ2-7; 11 bases line up with TRBD1. The CDR3 spans 16 residues. CDR1 is MDHEN and CDR2 is SYDVKM in the germline V gene. With 4 bases clipped from V and 6 bases from J, the junction kept 11 bases outside the gene matches. The CDR3 DNA follows: TGTGCCAGCAGTTCCATCGGACAGGGGGCGCGGGGCGAGCAGTACTTC. Its translation is CASSSIGQGARGEQYF.

The rearrangement links TRBV18 to TRBJ1-5; D unresolved. CDR3 length: 15 residues. The V gene lost 3 bases and the J gene lost 5 bases, with 14 bases spanning the gap. CDR1 is KGHSH and CDR2 is LQKENI in the germline V gene. CDR3 DNA: TGTGCCAGCTCACCGGCGAGGGATTCCTATCAGCCCCAGCATTTT. The encoded protein is CASSPARDSYQPQHF.

The rearrangement uses TRBV6-5 and TRBJ1-5; 9 bases fit TRBD1. V trimming: 6 bases; J trimming: 9 bases; junction bases outside the gene matches: 3. Germline CDR1 reads MNHEY; CDR2 reads SVGAGI. The CDR3 is 12 amino acids. The CDR3 here is CASRTGGWPQHF. For the CDR3, the DNA is TGTGCCAGCAGAACAGGGGGCTGGCCCCAGCATTTT.

This sequence joins TRBV7-2 and TRBJ2-3; TRBD1 aligns across 8 bases. In germline, CDR1 is SGHTA, CDR2 FQGNSA. This CDR3 has 14 residues. J lost 3 bases, V lost 3 bases, and 2 bases had no gene match. The CDR3 DNA follows: TGTGCCAGCAGCTTCCAGGGGGCGACAGATACGCAGTATTTT. This encodes CASSFQGATDTQYF.

The rearrangement joins TRBV7-6 to TRBJ1-1; D is uncertain. V lost 4 bases to trimming and J lost 1 base, with 7 bases between them. Germline V CDR1 and CDR2: SGHVS, FNYEAQ. The length of the CDR3 is 13 residues. CDR3 residues: CASSSLQNTEAFF. In DNA, the CDR3 is TGTGCCAGCAGCTCCTTACAGAACACTGAAGCTTTCTTT.

The chain couples TRBV2 to TRBJ2-5, with 8 bases matching TRBD1. The length of the CDR3 is 14 residues. Germline loops: CDR1 SNHLY, CDR2 FYNNEI. V trimming: 5 bases; J trimming: 4 bases; junction bases outside the gene matches: 6. CDR3 residues: CASSPWTGLETQYF. As DNA, the CDR3 is TGTGCCAGCAGTCCCTGGACAGGGTTAGAGACCCAGTACTTC.

The genes are TRBV5-4 and TRBJ1-3; D remains unclear. The ends were cut back, 5 bases at V and 2 bases at J, with 17 bases in the middle. The CDR3 loop spans 16 amino acids. Germline V lookup: CDR1 SGHNT, CDR2 YYREEE (reference sequence). The DNA of the CDR3 is TGTGCCAGCAGTCTCCCTGGGAGCGTCACTGGAAACACCATATATTTT. Translating it yields CASSLPGSVTGNTIYF. The full variable domain, completed using reference TRBV5-4 and TRBJ1-3, is ETGVTQSPTHLIKTRGQQVTLRCSSQSGHNTVSWYQQALGQGPQFIFQYYREEENGRGNFPPRFSGLQFPNYSSELNVNALELDDSALYLCASSLPGSVTGNTIYFGEGSWLTVV.

The V and J genes are TRBV5-6 and TRBJ1-1, with 8 bases fitting TRBD1. The CDR3 consists of 16 residues. CDR1 is SGHDT and CDR2 is YYEEEE in the germline V gene. V lost 5 bases and J lost 1; bases outside the gene matches: 10. CDR3 amino acids: CASSALRTGQNTEAFF. DNA of the CDR3: TGTGCCAGCAGTGCACTACGGACAGGGCAGAACACTGAAGCTTTCTTT.

This sequence joins TRBV6-6 and TRBJ1-2, with D tentatively TRBD1 (5 bases). CDR3 size: 12 residues. Germline-derived CDR1 and CDR2 are MNHNY and SVGAGI (reference sequence). V lost 7 bases to trimming and J lost 7 bases, with 13 bases between them. The CDR3 DNA sequence: TGTGCCAGCATCAACCAGGGAACTGGCTACACCTTC. Encoded protein: CASINQGTGYTF.

The V call is TRBV15, the J call TRBJ1-1; D possibly corresponds to TRBD1 (6 bases). The CDR3 runs 13 residues. The V gene lost 0 bases and the J gene lost 6 bases, with 8 bases spanning the gap. Germline CDR1 LNHNV, CDR2 YYDKDF (reference sequence). CDR3 sequence reads: CATSRDQGPEAFF. CDR3 nucleotide sequence: TGTGCCACCAGCAGAGATCAGGGGCCTGAAGCTTTCTTT.

About this clone: This CDR3 is also generated by other DNA sequences in the sample. The chain uses TRBV7-9 and TRBJ1-5; D call uncertain. Germline V gene lookup returns CDR1 SEHNR and CDR2 FQNEAQ (reference sequence). V lost 1 base, J lost 7 bases, and 5 bases lay in between. The CDR3 is 12 residues long. The DNA for the CDR3 is TGTGCCAGCAGCTTAGATTCACAGCCCCAGCATTTT. As protein: CASSLDSQPQHF.

The rearrangement uses TRBV7-2 and TRBJ2-5; 8 bases fit TRBD2. CDR3 size: 15 residues. Germline assignment: CDR1 SGHTA and CDR2 FQGNSA. Trimming removed 3 bases from V and 5 bases from J; junction bases left unmatched: 8. The CDR3 here is CASSLSGGRAETQYF. In DNA form, the CDR3 reads TGTGCCAGCAGCTTGAGCGGGGGACGTGCGGAGACCCAGTACTTC.

The chain is built from TRBV7-2 and TRBJ2-5; no definite D call. The CDR3 consists of 11 residues. Germline-derived CDR1 and CDR2 are SGHTA and FQGNSA. V lost 4 bases to trimming and J lost 9 bases, with 9 bases between them. DNA for the CDR3: TGTGCCAGCAGCTACTACGCGGCCCAGTACTTC. Translation: CASSYYAAQYF.